A single sample is the source of the 4 T cell receptor beta chains below, sequenced in a study of T cell responses to AZD1222 COVID-19 vaccine. Generated by immunoSEQ multiplex PCR, the TCRdb table keeps only in-frame clones and is missing some. Among under 150,000 clones listed, roughly 91% were seen once. The starting material was peripheral blood, obtained on day 0 of AZD1222 vaccination. All receptors derive from an adult in good health.

This chain uses TRBV6-6 with TRBJ2-3; the match to TRBD2 covers 9 bases. The CDR3 consists of 18 residues. Germline loops: CDR1 MNHNY, CDR2 SVGAGI (reference sequence). J gave up 3 bases and V 5 bases, and 15 bases lay outside the gene matches. CDR3 nucleotides: TGTGCCAGCAGTCCCCGGAGGGCGGGAGGGCCGCGGACAGATACGCAGTATTTT. Protein product: CASSPRRAGGPRTDTQYF.

In this sample, this clone turned up a few times. The chain recombines TRBV3-1 (or the pseudogene TRBV3-2) with TRBJ1-2; maybe TRBD1 (6 bases). CDR1 is LGHDT and CDR2 is YNNKEL in the germline V gene (reference sequence). The CDR3 sequence is 12 residues long. V lost 1 base to trimming and J lost 7 bases, with 7 bases between them. DNA for the CDR3: TGTGCCAGCAGCCAAGGAGGGGGTGGCTACACCTTC. As protein: CASSQGGGGYTF.

V usage is TRBV20-1 and J usage is TRBJ2-6, with D unclear. The ends were cut back, 2 bases at V and 6 bases at J, with 2 bases in the middle. The length of the CDR3 is 11 residues. Germline values: CDR1 DFQATT, CDR2 SNEGSKA (reference sequence). CDR3 nucleotide sequence: TGCAGTGCTAGATCGGCCAACGTCCTGACTTTC. Translated, it gives CSARSANVLTF.

The chain combines TRBV12-3 or TRBV12-4 with TRBJ2-5; no clear D. This CDR3 has 13 residues. Trimming pared 6 bases from V and 4 bases from J, leaving 12 bases between. The CDR3 is CASSPGSPETQYF. DNA for the CDR3: TGTGCCAGCAGCCCCGGGTCCCCAGAGACCCAGTACTTC.